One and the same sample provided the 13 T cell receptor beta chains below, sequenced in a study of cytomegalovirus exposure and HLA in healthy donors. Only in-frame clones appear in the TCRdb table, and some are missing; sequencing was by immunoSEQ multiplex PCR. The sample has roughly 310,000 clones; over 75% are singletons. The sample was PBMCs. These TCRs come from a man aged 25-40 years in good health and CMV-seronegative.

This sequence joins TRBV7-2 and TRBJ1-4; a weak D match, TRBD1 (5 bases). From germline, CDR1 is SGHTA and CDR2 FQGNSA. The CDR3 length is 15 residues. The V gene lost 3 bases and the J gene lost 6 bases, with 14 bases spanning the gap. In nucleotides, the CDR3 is TGTGCCAGCAGCTTTTTCATGGACAAATATGAAAAACTGTTTTTT. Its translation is CASSFFMDKYEKLFF. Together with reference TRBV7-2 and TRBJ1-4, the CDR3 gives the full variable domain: GAGVSQSPSNKVTEKGKDVELRCDPISGHTALYWYRQSLGQGLEFLIYFQGNSAPDKSGLPSDRFSAERTGGSVSTLTIQRTQQEDSAVYLCASSFFMDKYEKLFFGSGTQLSVL.

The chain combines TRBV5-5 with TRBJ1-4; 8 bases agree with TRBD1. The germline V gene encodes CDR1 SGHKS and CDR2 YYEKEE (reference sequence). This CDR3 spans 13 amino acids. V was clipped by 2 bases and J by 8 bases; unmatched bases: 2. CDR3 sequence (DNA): TGTGCCAGCAGCTTACAGGGGGGAGAAAAACTGTTTTTT. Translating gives CASSLQGGEKLFF.

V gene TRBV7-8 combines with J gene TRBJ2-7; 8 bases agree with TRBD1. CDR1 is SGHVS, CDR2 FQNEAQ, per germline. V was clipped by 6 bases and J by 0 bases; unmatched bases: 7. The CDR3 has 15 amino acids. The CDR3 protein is CASRGRGQRSYEQYF. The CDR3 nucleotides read TGTGCCAGCAGGGGCAGGGGGCAACGCTCCTACGAGCAGTACTTC.

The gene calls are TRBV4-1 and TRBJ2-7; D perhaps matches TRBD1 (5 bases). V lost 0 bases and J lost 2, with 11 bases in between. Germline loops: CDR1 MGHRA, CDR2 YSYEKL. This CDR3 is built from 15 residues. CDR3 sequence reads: CASSQDLQDAYEQYF. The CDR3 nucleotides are TGCGCCAGCAGCCAAGATCTACAGGATGCCTACGAGCAGTACTTC.

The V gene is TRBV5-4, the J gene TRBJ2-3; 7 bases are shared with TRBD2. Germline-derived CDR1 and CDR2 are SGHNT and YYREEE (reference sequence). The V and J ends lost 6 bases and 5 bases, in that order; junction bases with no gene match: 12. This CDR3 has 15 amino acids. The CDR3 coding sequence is TGTGCCAGCACCTCCGGGCGGGGGTCCGGAGATACGCAGTATTTT. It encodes CASTSGRGSGDTQYF.

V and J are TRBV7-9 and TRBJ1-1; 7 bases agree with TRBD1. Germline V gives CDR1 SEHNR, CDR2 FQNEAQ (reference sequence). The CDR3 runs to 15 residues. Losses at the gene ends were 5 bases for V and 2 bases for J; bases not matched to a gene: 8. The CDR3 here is CASSLDRATNTEAFF. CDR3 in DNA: TGTGCCAGCAGCCTAGACAGGGCGACCAACACTGAAGCTTTCTTT.

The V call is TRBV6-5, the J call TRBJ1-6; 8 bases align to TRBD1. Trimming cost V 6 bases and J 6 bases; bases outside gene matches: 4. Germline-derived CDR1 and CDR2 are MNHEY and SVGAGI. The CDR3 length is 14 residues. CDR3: CASSKGQGNSPLHF. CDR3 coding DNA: TGTGCCAGCAGCAAAGGACAGGGTAATTCACCCCTCCACTTT.

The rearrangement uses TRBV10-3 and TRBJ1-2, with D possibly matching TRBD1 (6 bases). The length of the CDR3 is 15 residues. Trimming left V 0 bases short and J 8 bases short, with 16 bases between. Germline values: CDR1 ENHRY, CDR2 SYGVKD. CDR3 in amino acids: CAISESSGTGHGYTF. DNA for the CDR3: TGTGCCATCAGTGAGTCGAGTGGTACAGGGCACGGCTACACCTTC.

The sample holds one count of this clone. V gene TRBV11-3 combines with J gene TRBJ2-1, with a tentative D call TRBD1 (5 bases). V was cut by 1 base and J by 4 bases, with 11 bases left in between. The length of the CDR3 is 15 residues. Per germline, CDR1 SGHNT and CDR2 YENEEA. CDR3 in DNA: TGTGCCAGCAGCTTAGTAGGGGTACATTACAATGAGCAGTTCTTC. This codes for CASSLVGVHYNEQFF.

The CDR3 DNA reads TGTGCCAGCAGTTTTTACCGGACAGTGCCCTCCTACGAGCAGTACTTC. Amino acids: CASSFYRTVPSYEQYF. This sequence joins TRBV6-5 and TRBJ2-7, with D maybe TRBD1 (6 bases). V was cut by 4 bases and J by 0 bases, with 16 bases left in between. The CDR3 spans 16 residues. Germline CDR1 MNHEY, CDR2 SVGAGI.

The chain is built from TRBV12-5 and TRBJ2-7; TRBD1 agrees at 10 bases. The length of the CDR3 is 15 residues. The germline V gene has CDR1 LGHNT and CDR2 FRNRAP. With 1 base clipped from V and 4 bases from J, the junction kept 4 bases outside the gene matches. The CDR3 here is CASGLGQGAKYEQYF. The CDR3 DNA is TGTGCTAGTGGTTTGGGACAGGGGGCCAAGTACGAGCAGTACTTC.

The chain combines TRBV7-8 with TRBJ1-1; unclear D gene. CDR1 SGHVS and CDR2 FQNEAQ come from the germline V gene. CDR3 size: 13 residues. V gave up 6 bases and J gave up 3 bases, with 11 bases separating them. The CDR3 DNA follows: TGTGCCAGCAGTTTATCCGGAGACACTGAAGCTTTCTTT. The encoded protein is CASSLSGDTEAFF.

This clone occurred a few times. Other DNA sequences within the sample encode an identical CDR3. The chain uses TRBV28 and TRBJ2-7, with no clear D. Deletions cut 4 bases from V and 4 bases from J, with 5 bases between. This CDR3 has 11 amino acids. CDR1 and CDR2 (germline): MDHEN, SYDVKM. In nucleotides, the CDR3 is TGTGCCAGCAGTTCCCTTTACGAGCAGTACTTC. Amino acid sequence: CASSSLYEQYF.